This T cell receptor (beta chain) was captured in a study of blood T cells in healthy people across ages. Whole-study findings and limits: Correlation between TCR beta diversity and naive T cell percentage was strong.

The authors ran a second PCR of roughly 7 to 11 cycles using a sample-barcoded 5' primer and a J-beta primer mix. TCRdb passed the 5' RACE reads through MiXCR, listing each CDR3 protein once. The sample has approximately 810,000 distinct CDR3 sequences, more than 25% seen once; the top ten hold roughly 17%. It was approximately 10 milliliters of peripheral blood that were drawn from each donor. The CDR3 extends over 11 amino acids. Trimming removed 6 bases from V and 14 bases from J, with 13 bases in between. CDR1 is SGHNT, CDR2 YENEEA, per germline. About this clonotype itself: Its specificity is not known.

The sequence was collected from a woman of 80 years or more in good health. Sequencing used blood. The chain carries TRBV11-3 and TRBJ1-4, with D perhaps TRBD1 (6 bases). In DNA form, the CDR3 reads TGTGCCAGCAGTTCCCGGGACACCCTGTTTTTT. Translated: CASSSRDTLFF.